The rows below give T cell receptor beta chains drawn from one sample of a study of shared clonotypes between healthy human individuals. The protocol was immunoSEQ multiplex PCR, while the TCRdb copy is restricted to in-frame clones and leaves out a portion. The sample carries more than 2 million clones, around 95% recorded once. The sequenced sample consisted of naive CD8+ T cells from PBMCs. These TCRs come from a man in his late teens or twenties in good health. Some clones in this sample may be carry-over from other donors' samples. CDR3s include the opening cysteine and the closing phenylalanine or tryptophan. The D gene is left open where the match is weak. Size tells how often a clone was seen (once, few, many) or the class of an expanded clone, and some rows leave it out.

j_call: TRBJ1-1
clone_size: -
v_call: TRBV27
d_call: TRBD1
cdr3_nt: TGTGCCAGCAGGACAGGGGGGCGCACTGAAGCTTTCTTT
cdr3_aa: CASRTGGRTEAFF

j_call: TRBJ2-7
clone_size: -
v_call: TRBV15
d_call: TRBD2
cdr3_nt: TGTGCCACCAGCAGAGATACTAGCGGGAGTTTGTTGGACGAGCAGTACTTC
cdr3_aa: CATSRDTSGSLLDEQYF

j_call: TRBJ2-1
clone_size: -
v_call: TRBV10-3
d_call: -
cdr3_nt: TGTGCCATCAACCTAACGGGGTTCTGGCTAGGGAATGAGCAGTTCTTC
cdr3_aa: CAINLTGFWLGNEQFF

j_call: TRBJ2-3
clone_size: -
v_call: TRBV2
d_call: -
cdr3_nt: TGTGCCAGCAGCCACGGGGGGCCCCGCACAGATACGCAGTATTTT
cdr3_aa: CASSHGGPRTDTQYF

j_call: TRBJ2-7
clone_size: -
v_call: TRBV7-2
d_call: TRBD1
cdr3_nt: TGTGCCAGCCGTAGCCGGGACAGTTCCTACGAGCAGTACTTC
cdr3_aa: CASRSRDSSYEQYF

j_call: TRBJ1-5
clone_size: -
v_call: TRBV28
d_call: -
cdr3_nt: TGTGCCAGCAGTTTTACCCCGACTCACACAGGCAATCAGCCCCAGCATTTT
cdr3_aa: CASSFTPTHTGNQPQHF

j_call: TRBJ1-6
clone_size: -
v_call: TRBV6-5
d_call: -
cdr3_nt: TGTGCCAGCAGTTACTCGGCGAATTCACCCCTCCACTTT
cdr3_aa: CASSYSANSPLHF

j_call: TRBJ2-1
clone_size: -
v_call: TRBV2
d_call: -
cdr3_nt: TGTGCCAGCAGTGAGGGTGGGAACAGAGACCCTTTGGAGTTCTTC
cdr3_aa: CASSEGGNRDPLEFF

j_call: TRBJ2-5
clone_size: -
v_call: TRBV7-9
d_call: TRBD2
cdr3_nt: TGTGCCAGCAGCTTGCGGGAGGGCCAAGAGACCCAGTACTTC
cdr3_aa: CASSLREGQETQYF

j_call: TRBJ1-2
clone_size: -
v_call: TRBV4-1
d_call: -
cdr3_nt: TGCGCCAGCAGCCAAGACAGGGACTATGGCTACACCTTC
cdr3_aa: CASSQDRDYGYTF

j_call: TRBJ1-1
clone_size: -
v_call: TRBV21-1
d_call: -
cdr3_nt: TGTGCCAGCCTAGAGGGCGGCAAGGCCCCGAACACTGAAGCTTTCTTT
cdr3_aa: CASLEGGKAPNTEAFF

j_call: TRBJ2-7
clone_size: -
v_call: TRBV4-3
d_call: TRBD1
cdr3_nt: TGCGCCAGCAGCCAAGATGAGGGACAGGGGTGGTACGAGCAGTACTTC
cdr3_aa: CASSQDEGQGWYEQYF

j_call: TRBJ2-7
clone_size: -
v_call: TRBV5-1
d_call: -
cdr3_nt: TGCGCCAGCAGCTTCGTGGGGCCCCTTGCGTCCGAGCAGTACTTC
cdr3_aa: CASSFVGPLASEQYF

j_call: TRBJ2-5
clone_size: -
v_call: TRBV27
d_call: -
cdr3_nt: TGTGCCAGCAGTCCCTCGACACAGGGATGGGAAGAGACCCAGTACTTC
cdr3_aa: CASSPSTQGWEETQYF

j_call: TRBJ1-5
clone_size: few
v_call: TRBV7-9
d_call: TRBD1
cdr3_nt: TGTGCCAGCAGCCCCACAGGGGCGCAGGTGCCCCAGCATTTT
cdr3_aa: CASSPTGAQVPQHF

j_call: TRBJ2-2
clone_size: -
v_call: TRBV6-6
d_call: -
cdr3_nt: TGTGCCAGCAGTTACCCGGACATATTGAACACCGGGGAGCTGTTTTTT
cdr3_aa: CASSYPDILNTGELFF

j_call: TRBJ2-7
clone_size: -
v_call: TRBV27
d_call: TRBD2
cdr3_nt: TGTGCCAGCAGTTTCGGCCTAGCGGGCGAGCAGTACTTC
cdr3_aa: CASSFGLAGEQYF

j_call: TRBJ2-1
clone_size: -
v_call: TRBV5-1
d_call: TRBD1
cdr3_nt: TGCGCCAGCAGCACGGACAGGGAATTTACCAATGAGCAGTTCTTC
cdr3_aa: CASSTDREFTNEQFF

j_call: TRBJ2-4
clone_size: -
v_call: TRBV29-1
d_call: -
cdr3_nt: TGCAGCGGGACAGTAGCCAAAAACATTCAGTACTTC
cdr3_aa: CSGTVAKNIQYF

j_call: TRBJ2-3
clone_size: -
v_call: TRBV11-1
d_call: -
cdr3_nt: TGTGCCAGCAGCTTAAGGCCAGACCGTCATGAAAGCACAGATACGCAGTATTTT
cdr3_aa: CASSLRPDRHESTDTQYF

j_call: TRBJ2-7
clone_size: -
v_call: TRBV15
d_call: -
cdr3_nt: TGTGCCACCAGCAGAGATATGAGGGAGAGCTCCTACGAGCAGTACTTC
cdr3_aa: CATSRDMRESSYEQYF

j_call: TRBJ2-7
clone_size: -
v_call: TRBV7-9
d_call: -
cdr3_nt: TGTGCCAGCAGCCCACCGGGACCGGGTAGCCACGAGCAGTACTTC
cdr3_aa: CASSPPGPGSHEQYF

j_call: TRBJ2-7
clone_size: -
v_call: TRBV29-1
d_call: -
cdr3_nt: TGCAGCGGTGTCTATGGCGAGCAGTACTTC
cdr3_aa: CSGVYGEQYF

j_call: TRBJ2-7
clone_size: -
v_call: TRBV5-6
d_call: TRBD1
cdr3_nt: TGTGCCAGCAGCCTGGGACAGGGTTTTTACGAGCAGTACTTC
cdr3_aa: CASSLGQGFYEQYF

j_call: TRBJ2-1
clone_size: -
v_call: TRBV2
d_call: TRBD2
cdr3_nt: TGTGCCAGCAGTGGATCTAGCGGGTTCTACAATGAGCAGTTCTTC
cdr3_aa: CASSGSSGFYNEQFF

j_call: TRBJ2-7
clone_size: -
v_call: TRBV28
d_call: -
cdr3_nt: TGTGCCAGCAGCTTTCCGGGCTCAGGGGTAATCGAGCAGTACTTC
cdr3_aa: CASSFPGSGVIEQYF

j_call: TRBJ2-7
clone_size: -
v_call: TRBV6-1
d_call: TRBD1
cdr3_nt: TGTGCCAGCAGTGAAGAGGCAGGGGGCGGGTACGAGCAGTACTTC
cdr3_aa: CASSEEAGGGYEQYF

j_call: TRBJ2-1
clone_size: -
v_call: TRBV7-3
d_call: TRBD2
cdr3_nt: TGTGCCAGCAGCCCCTCCCGAGCGGGAGGGCTCAATGAGCAGTTCTTC
cdr3_aa: CASSPSRAGGLNEQFF

j_call: TRBJ2-1
clone_size: -
v_call: TRBV4-1
d_call: TRBD2
cdr3_nt: TGCGCCAGCAGCCAAGTTGGGCCTAGCGGGACTTACAATGAGCAGTTCTTC
cdr3_aa: CASSQVGPSGTYNEQFF

j_call: TRBJ2-7
clone_size: -
v_call: TRBV19
d_call: -
cdr3_nt: TGTGCCAGTAGTATGGGGACGGCCTCCTACGAGCAGTACTTC
cdr3_aa: CASSMGTASYEQYF

j_call: TRBJ1-1
clone_size: -
v_call: TRBV5-1
d_call: TRBD1
cdr3_nt: TGCGCCAGCAGTGACAGGGGGCGTAGTTATAACACTGAAGCTTTCTTT
cdr3_aa: CASSDRGRSYNTEAFF

j_call: TRBJ1-2
clone_size: -
v_call: TRBV7-9
d_call: -
cdr3_nt: TGTGCCAGCAGCTTGGACGGGGGCTACACCTTC
cdr3_aa: CASSLDGGYTF

j_call: TRBJ2-1
clone_size: once
v_call: TRBV4-3
d_call: -
cdr3_nt: TGCGCCAGCAGCCAAGATGCGGCTACCTACAATGAGCAGTTCTTC
cdr3_aa: CASSQDAATYNEQFF

j_call: TRBJ2-7
clone_size: -
v_call: TRBV28
d_call: TRBD2
cdr3_nt: TGTGCCAGCAGTTTATTCGGGCGGGAGGGGACAGAGCAGTACTTC
cdr3_aa: CASSLFGREGTEQYF

j_call: TRBJ2-7
clone_size: -
v_call: TRBV2
d_call: TRBD1
cdr3_nt: TGTGCCAGCAGGTTGGGGACAGCTTACGAGCAGTACTTC
cdr3_aa: CASRLGTAYEQYF

j_call: TRBJ2-1
clone_size: -
v_call: TRBV2
d_call: TRBD2
cdr3_nt: TGTGCCAGCATGGGACTAGCGGGCCATAATGAGCAGTTCTTC
cdr3_aa: CASMGLAGHNEQFF

j_call: TRBJ1-2
clone_size: -
v_call: TRBV4-1
d_call: TRBD1
cdr3_nt: TGCGCCAGCAGCCAAGAAGGTCCCCGGACAGGGGAGGGCTACACCTTC
cdr3_aa: CASSQEGPRTGEGYTF

j_call: TRBJ2-3
clone_size: -
v_call: TRBV7-2
d_call: -
cdr3_nt: TGTGCCAGCAGCCAATGGGGCGGGAGCACAGATACGCAGTATTTT
cdr3_aa: CASSQWGGSTDTQYF

j_call: TRBJ2-3
clone_size: -
v_call: TRBV19
d_call: -
cdr3_nt: TGTGCCAGTAGTAGTTCGTGGGGCCTTACAGATACGCAGTATTTT
cdr3_aa: CASSSSWGLTDTQYF

j_call: TRBJ2-7
clone_size: -
v_call: TRBV7-9
d_call: -
cdr3_nt: TGTGCCAGCAGCCTCCCTGGGGTCAACGAGCAGTACTTC
cdr3_aa: CASSLPGVNEQYF

j_call: TRBJ1-4
clone_size: -
v_call: TRBV6-5
d_call: -
cdr3_nt: TGTGCCAGCAGAGCAATCGACAGTTATGAAAAACTGTTTTTT
cdr3_aa: CASRAIDSYEKLFF